Listed here are 15 T cell receptor beta chains from one sample, sequenced in a study of control samples from healthy donors and cancer patients. The repertoire was sequenced with immunoSEQ multiplex PCR; TCRdb's copy has only in-frame clones and lacks some. The sample records 130,000 or so clones, 92% being singletons. The sequenced sample consisted of blood. These TCRs come from a man aged 18 to 29 in good health.

Concerning this clone: Other DNA sequences in the same sample also yield this CDR3. J is TRBJ2-7 and V is TRBV5-1; TRBD1 or TRBD2 may be the D gene (5 bases each). The CDR3 extends over 14 amino acids. Germline CDR1 and CDR2: SGHRS and YFSETQ. With 0 bases removed from V and 1 base from J, the gap between germline ends came to 8 bases. CDR3 loop: CASSLEGSSYEQYF. The CDR3 nucleotides read TGCGCCAGCAGCTTGGAGGGGAGTTCCTACGAGCAGTACTTC. Using reference TRBV5-1 and TRBJ2-7 for the parts outside the CDR3, the full variable domain is KAGVTQTPRYLIKTRGQQVTLSCSPISGHRSVSWYQQTPGQGLQFLFEYFSETQRNKGNFPGRFSGRQFSNSRSEMNVSTLELGDSALYLCASSLEGSSYEQYFGPGTRLTVT.

The rearrangement links TRBV7-9 to TRBJ2-3; D not certain. V was pared by 11 bases and J by 6 bases, with 12 bases between. CDR3 length equals 11 residues. Per the germline V gene, CDR1 is SEHNR and CDR2 is FQNEAQ (reference sequence). CDR3 loop: CAQVETDTQYF. The CDR3 coding sequence is TGTGCCCAGGTGGAGACCGATACGCAGTATTTT.

The CDR3 coding sequence is TGTGCCAGCAGCCGGACAGGGGATTACTACGAGCAGTACTTC. Its protein is CASSRTGDYYEQYF. This sequence joins TRBV11-2 and TRBJ2-7; 9 bases match TRBD1. V lost 5 bases, J lost 3 bases, and 5 bases stayed unmatched. The CDR3 has 14 amino acids. Germline CDR1 is SGHAT and CDR2 is FQNNGV.

The V gene is TRBV10-3, the J gene TRBJ2-5; D may be TRBD2 (6 bases). Trimming removed 6 bases at V and 3 bases at J, with 17 bases between. Germline-derived CDR1 and CDR2 are ENHRY and SYGVKD. The CDR3 is made up of 15 amino acids. CDR3 in amino acids: CAIRRGRDLKETQYF. CDR3 coding DNA: TGTGCCATCAGACGTGGCCGGGACTTAAAAGAGACCCAGTACTTC.

The chain recombines TRBV30 with TRBJ1-6, with 7 positions matching TRBD1. Germline V gene sequence: CDR1 GTSNPN, CDR2 SVGIG (reference sequence). This CDR3 contains 13 residues. Losses at the gene ends were 4 bases for V and 11 bases for J; bases not matched to a gene: 8. Here the CDR3 reads CAWTPTGNPPLHF. The CDR3 DNA is TGTGCCTGGACACCGACAGGGAATCCACCCCTCCACTTT.

The genes are TRBV7-9 and TRBJ1-2, with D uncertain. This CDR3 has 11 residues. CDR1 SEHNR and CDR2 FQNEAQ come from the germline V gene (reference sequence). The ends were cut back, 3 bases at V and 10 bases at J, with 9 bases in the middle. The CDR3 coding sequence is TGTGCCAGCAGCTTTGGGGATCACTACACCTTC. Protein product: CASSFGDHYTF.

The V call is TRBV2, the J call TRBJ1-2; D gene ambiguous. The germline V and J ends were trimmed by 5 bases and 2 bases, with 21 bases remaining between them. Germline CDR1 is SNHLY and CDR2 is FYNNEI. This CDR3 comprises 17 residues. For the CDR3, the DNA is TGTGCCAGCAGTTCCTTCCTACGCGCAGTAGGGAACTATGGCTACACCTTC. This encodes CASSSFLRAVGNYGYTF.

The rearrangement joins TRBV9 to TRBJ2-7; 11 bases match TRBD1. Germline V gives CDR1 SGDLS, CDR2 YYNGEE. Germline trimming cut 0 bases from V and 5 bases from J; bases unmatched to any gene: 7. This CDR3 contains 16 residues. CDR3: CASSVAVGTGGDEQYF. CDR3 bases: TGTGCCAGCAGCGTAGCGGTAGGGACAGGGGGGGACGAGCAGTACTTC. The full variable domain, in which reference TRBV9 and TRBJ2-7 provide the parts outside the CDR3, is DSGVTQTPKHLITATGQRVTLRCSPRSGDLSVYWYQQSLDQGLQFLIQYYNGEERAKGNILERFSAQQFPDLHSELNLSSLELGDSALYFCASSVAVGTGGDEQYFGPGTRLTVT.

The rearrangement links TRBV7-9 to TRBJ2-1, with 8 bases that match TRBD2. The V and J ends lost 2 bases and 9 bases, in that order; junction bases with no gene match: 9. The CDR3 length is 15 residues. From germline, CDR1 is SEHNR and CDR2 FQNEAQ (reference sequence). CDR3 loop: CASSLFLGLVVEQFF. The DNA for the CDR3 is TGTGCCAGCAGCTTATTTCTGGGACTAGTAGTTGAGCAGTTCTTC.

This rearrangement joins TRBV2 to TRBJ1-5; perhaps TRBD1 as D (6 bases). The V end was cut by 2 bases, the J end by 7 bases, with 12 bases between. CDR1 and CDR2 (germline): SNHLY, FYNNEI. The CDR3 has 14 residues. The CDR3 sequence: CASSEWGAPQPQHF. The CDR3 DNA reads TGTGCCAGCAGTGAATGGGGGGCACCACAGCCCCAGCATTTT.

The J gene is TRBJ2-1, the V gene TRBV9; 12 bases are a match to TRBD2. Germline CDR1 SGDLS, CDR2 YYNGEE. This CDR3 is 14 amino acids long. The J segment lost 9 bases and the V segment lost 4 bases, leaving 5 bases of the junction unmatched. The CDR3 bases are TGTGCCAGCAGCCTCCGGACTAGCGGGACTGAGCAGTTCTTC. It encodes CASSLRTSGTEQFF.

This clone has just a few counts. The chain employs TRBV5-4 and TRBJ1-2; 9 bases match TRBD1. This CDR3 region has 15 residues. CDR1 is SGHNT and CDR2 is YYREEE in the germline V gene (reference sequence). V was clipped by 3 bases and J by 5 bases; unmatched bases: 8. The CDR3: CASSSSDRGNYGYTF. The CDR3, as DNA: TGTGCCAGCAGCTCGTCGGACAGGGGAAATTATGGCTACACCTTC.

The chain carries TRBV29-1 and TRBJ1-1; D is uncertain. Germline CDR1 reads SQVTM; CDR2 reads ANQGSEA. Trimming left V 5 bases short and J 0 bases short, with 13 bases between. The CDR3 sequence is 14 residues long. The CDR3 sequence: CSVPSGVMNTEAFF. The CDR3 nucleotides are TGCAGCGTTCCTAGTGGGGTGATGAACACTGAAGCTTTCTTT.

This clone was counted once. The chain links TRBV2 to TRBJ2-3; 7 bases are a match to TRBD2. The V gene's germline CDR1 is SNHLY and CDR2 FYNNEI. CDR3 length: 17 amino acids. V was pared by 0 bases and J by 3 bases, with 9 bases of the junction left unmatched. Here the CDR3 reads CASSEALFSGVTDTQYF. CDR3 coding DNA: TGTGCCAGCAGTGAAGCGCTTTTCAGCGGGGTAACAGATACGCAGTATTTT.

This clone came up once. The chain recombines TRBV5-4 with TRBJ2-3, with 14 bases lining up with TRBD2. V lost 5 bases, J lost 6 bases, and 14 bases stayed unmatched. This CDR3 is 18 amino acids long. Looked up from germline, CDR1 is SGHNT and CDR2 is YYREEE (reference sequence). The CDR3 coding sequence is TGTGCCAGCAGGGTCTTGGGCAAGGGACTAGCGGGGGTCGATACGCAGTATTTT. Translated: CASRVLGKGLAGVDTQYF.